Described below is a single T cell receptor beta chain sequence and its context. This clonotype was counted ten times or more. This clone's antigen is unknown. The record has no base qualities; no much larger clone is one base away. The germline V gene yields SGHTA for CDR1 and FQGNSA for CDR2. V is cut by 6 bases and J by 4 bases, and the space between the germline ends is 9 bases. From the cysteine up to the phenylalanine, the CDR3 has a length of 12 residues. Only CDR3 DNA is held: 36 bases, read in frame from base 1. This sample was taken from a study of Graves' ophthalmopathy and Graves' hyperthyroidism (dated by TCRdb to the late 2010s). Looking at the study overall: Stable hyperthyroidism was defined as no progression to ophthalmopathy within 18 months of follow-up. In total, 135 blood samples were TCR-sequenced: around 42 ophthalmopathy, approximately 75 hyperthyroidism and around 17 hyperthyroidism-to-ophthalmopathy patients. TCR beta repertoire signatures were used to distinguish Graves' ophthalmopathy from Graves' hyperthyroidism and to predict progression to ophthalmopathy. T-cell repertoires of thyroid tissue and blood were compared in over 5 hyperthyroidism patients. Following sampling, methimazole starting at 30 mg daily was administered to hyperthyroidism patients, and high-dose intravenous methylprednisolone was administered to ophthalmopathy patients. To explore V-J signatures that distinguish ophthalmopathy from hyperthyroidism, a discovery set of about a hundred patients was enrolled, made up of around 40 with ophthalmopathy and roughly 55 with stable hyperthyroidism. The independent validation cohort included some 19 hyperthyroidism patients plus 17 patients who later progressed from hyperthyroidism to ophthalmopathy.

Summary of the overall study and its limitations: No statistical method was used to set the sample size in advance, and the investigators knew which group each participant was assigned to. Among expanded thyroid clonotypes with frequency above 0.001, most also showed up in blood, which suggests that blood repertoires may reflect the thyroid immune response. Ophthalmopathy was separated from stable hyperthyroidism by the 13-signature model with about 89% sensitivity and roughly 82% specificity in cross-validation and with 80%/75% in the test set. In validation, the model predicted ophthalmopathy progression with nearly 71% sensitivity and 72.22% specificity; 12 predicted patients were CT-confirmed with GO in a median of approximately 6.5 months.

Hyperthyroidism patients were newly diagnosed, with disease duration under 2 months, and aged 18 to 65 years. Patients with other autoimmune diseases, uncontrolled infections, pregnancy or lactation were excluded. Diagnosis was based on clinical symptoms, serum thyroxine, TRAb, thyroid ultrasound and orbital computed tomography. Total RNA was extracted using Trizol reagent, and RNA quality was checked on an Agilent 2100 Bioanalyzer. For repertoire sequencing, TCR beta CDR3 regions were amplified from RNA transcripts. The first round was an RT-PCR using HTBI primers with the Qiagen OneStep RT-PCR kit, and this first round was followed by a second-round multiplex PCR, then size selection and purification. Libraries were sequenced paired-end with 100 bp reads on an Illumina HiSeq2000. Concerning the study's data processing: SOAPnuke was used for read processing, and reads with adapters, uncalled bases, a mean Phred below 15, or no exact constant-primer or identifier match were discarded. COPE v1.2.5 was used to merge high-quality paired reads. Clonotypes were defined as unique nucleotide sequences and were aligned to IMGT TRB V, D and J references using MiTCR v1.1. Analysis was restricted to V-J combinations with a frequency above 0.0001, which covered roughly 99% of repertoires. For each V-J combination, a TCR clonal expansion and chaos score was defined as the ratio of F50 clonal expansion to chaos observed in the TCRdist matrix. Welch's t-statistics and random forest were used to reduce the features to 10 to 15 V-J combinations, which were then used as input to a naive Bayes classifier. The similarity between thyroid and blood repertoires was quantified using the Morisita-Horn index. The public reads were run again by TCRdb, first through fastp at Q25 and then through MiXCR, and only productive beta chains were kept. Records with the same CDR3 protein are collapsed into one entry carrying the most frequent genes and DNA. TCRdb's processing, not the study's, gives the V and J calls here. Present in this sample are around 520,000 distinct CDR3 sequences, 35% to 40% of which were seen just once. Of the sample, around 4% falls within the top ten clones.

The chain was built from TRBV7-2 and TRBJ2-5; the D gene could be either TRBD1 or TRBD2, each agreeing at 5 bases. The sample comprised peripheral blood or thyroid tissue (not recorded which). The clonotype was recovered from an adult man with Graves' hyperthyroidism. The encoded CDR3 is CASRVGGETQYF. The DNA is TGTGCCAGCAGGGTTGGGGGAGAGACCCAGTACTTC. This CDR3, with the reference TRBV7-2 and TRBJ2-5 proteins standing in past its ends, gives the full variable domain GAGVSQSPSNKVTEKGKDVELRCDPISGHTALYWYRQSLGQGLEFLIYFQGNSAPDKSGLPSDRFSAERTGGSVSTLTIQRTQQEDSAVYLCASRVGGETQYFGPGTRLLVL.